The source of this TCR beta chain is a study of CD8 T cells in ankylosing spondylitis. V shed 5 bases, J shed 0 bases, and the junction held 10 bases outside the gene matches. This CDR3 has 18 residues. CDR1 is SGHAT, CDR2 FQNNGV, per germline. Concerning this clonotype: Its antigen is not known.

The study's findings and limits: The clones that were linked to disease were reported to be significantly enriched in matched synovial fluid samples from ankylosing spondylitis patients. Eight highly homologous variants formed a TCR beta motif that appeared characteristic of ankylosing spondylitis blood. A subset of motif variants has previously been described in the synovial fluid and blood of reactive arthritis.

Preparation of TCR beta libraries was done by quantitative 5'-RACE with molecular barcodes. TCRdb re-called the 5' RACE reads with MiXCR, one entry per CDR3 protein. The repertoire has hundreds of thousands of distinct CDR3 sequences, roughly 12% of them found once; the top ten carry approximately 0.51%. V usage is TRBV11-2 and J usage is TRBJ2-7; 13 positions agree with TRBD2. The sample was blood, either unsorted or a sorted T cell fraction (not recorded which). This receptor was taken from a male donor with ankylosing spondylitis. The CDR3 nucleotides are TGTGCCAGCAGCCCGAGGACTAGCGGGAGCGCTACCTCCTACGAGCAGTACTTC. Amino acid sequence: CASSPRTSGSATSYEQYF.